This record covers a single TCR beta chain. The antigen it binds to is not known. The DNA is omitted, as the CDR3 cannot be located on it reliably, and the CDR3 follows TCRdb's listing. This sample stems from a study of type 1 and type 2 diabetes patients (dated by TCRdb to between 2015 and 2016). Context from the whole study: Roughly 10 type 1 diabetes patients, a few type 2 diabetes patients and roughly 6 nondiabetic controls, all recruited in China, made up the cohort. A total of 18,976,912 paired-end reads were generated across the whole study. Across the study, CD4+ and CD8+ T cells were positively selected from PBMCs by means of CD4 or CD8 MicroBeads on MACS columns. Type 2 diabetes patients were included as a disease comparison group for the type 1 diabetes patients. The TCRbeta libraries underwent paired-end sequencing on Illumina HiSeq 2000 or MiSeq instruments. V gene usage was similar between roughly 19-cycle and roughly 23-cycle amplification, suggesting similar primer efficiencies and random PCR bias. The study used high-throughput sequencing to profile TCRbeta repertoires and compare individuals with type 1 diabetes, type 2 diabetes and no diabetes. Results and caveats for the whole study, not just this receptor: Type 2 diabetes and control samples had highly correlated V and J gene usage patterns, with an average between-sample correlation of roughly 0.97. Few highly-expanded CD4+ clones, median one, were found in type 2 diabetes patients, accounting for a median about 4.2% of reads. Only a limited number of T2D and control samples were sequenced, so some T1D-only HECs might also appear in more T2D or control samples. Type 2 diabetes repertoires showed high diversity, significantly greater than type 1 diabetes repertoires in both CD4+ and CD8+ T cells. Age and gender were not matched between study groups, possibly biasing interpretation.

There are 23 amino acids in the CDR3, from cysteine to phenylalanine inclusive. The germline V gene specifies SGHTA as CDR1 and FQGTGA as CDR2. All diabetic patients met standard classification criteria for type 1 or type 2 diabetes, with glucose and C-peptide assessed by WHO-recommended methods. Donors with other autoimmune diseases or infections within the previous four weeks were excluded. About 9.7 milliliters of peripheral blood were collected from each participant. LymphoPrep density separation was used to isolate PBMCs. TCRdb records Illumina MiSeq as the sequencer. Genomic DNA from sorted T cell subsets was used as template for TCRbeta CDR3 amplification. The TCRbeta CDR3 region was amplified by multiplex PCR with 30 forward and 13 reverse primers. PCR products were purified with AMPure XP beads, after which indices and adaptors were added in a second approximately 25-cycle PCR. Before sequencing, the libraries were purified from gel with the QIAquick Gel Extraction Kit. Per the source publication's procedure: FLASH was used to merge the paired-end reads, and IgBLAST was used to align the reads to IMGT V, D and J germline references. Reads with below 70% alignment identity to germline references were discarded, and 11,114,426 reads were retained study-wide. CDR3 boundaries, reading frame and productivity were assigned following IMGT definitions. A highly-expanded clone was defined as any clone making up 1% or more of reads, and normalized Shannon entropy served as the measure of diversity. Unpaired two-tailed t-tests were used to test for differences in Shannon entropy between groups. TCRdb redid the processing of the public reads, applying fastp at Q25 and MiXCR, and retained in-frame beta chains. Duplicate CDR3 protein sequences are folded into a single record with the most common DNA and genes. For this entry, the V and J calls and clone size follow TCRdb and not the study's own pipeline. This sample gives fewer than 350,000 distinct CDR3 sequences in total; around 47% of them show up just once. The biggest ten clones account for roughly an eighth of the sample.

The V and J genes are TRBV7-3 and TRBJ2-1; TRBD2 is the table's D call and was not checked against the DNA. This receptor was obtained from a man aged 18 to 30 with type 2 diabetes. Sequencing used peripheral blood mononuclear cells (PBMCs). The CDR3 is CASSFYICSARDWSSGGTYEQYF.